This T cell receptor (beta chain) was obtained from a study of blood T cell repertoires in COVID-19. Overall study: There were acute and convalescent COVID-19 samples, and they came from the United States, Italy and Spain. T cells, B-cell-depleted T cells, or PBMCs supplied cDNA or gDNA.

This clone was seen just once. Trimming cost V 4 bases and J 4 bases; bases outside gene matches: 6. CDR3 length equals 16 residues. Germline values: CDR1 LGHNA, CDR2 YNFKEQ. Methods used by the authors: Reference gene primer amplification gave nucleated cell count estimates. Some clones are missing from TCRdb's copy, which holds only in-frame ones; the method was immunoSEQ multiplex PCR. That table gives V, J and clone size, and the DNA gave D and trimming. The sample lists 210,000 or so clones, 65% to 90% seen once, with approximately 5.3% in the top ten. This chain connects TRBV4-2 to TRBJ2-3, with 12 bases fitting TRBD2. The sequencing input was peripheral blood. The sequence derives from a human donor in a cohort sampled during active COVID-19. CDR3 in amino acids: CASSPLAGGPADTQYF. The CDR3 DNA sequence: TGTGCCAGCAGCCCGCTAGCGGGAGGGCCAGCAGATACGCAGTATTTT.